The entry that follows covers one T cell receptor (beta chain) sequence. The sample is drawn from a study of blood T cell repertoires in COVID-19. Study-level information: There were acute and convalescent COVID-19 samples, and they came from the United States, Italy and Spain. PBMCs, B-cell-depleted T cells, or T cells provided the cDNA or gDNA that made up the material.

This CDR3 has 13 residues. Germline V gene sequence: CDR1 LNHNV, CDR2 YYDKDF (reference sequence). With 0 bases clipped from V and 17 bases from J, the junction kept 9 bases outside the gene matches. Per the original data handling: Reference gene primer amplification gave estimated nucleated cell counts. TCRdb keeps only in-frame clones here, not all; method: immunoSEQ multiplex PCR. V and J calls and clone size are given by that table; D and trimming were obtained from the DNA. This table has around 140,000 clones, around 87% appearing once. The chain joins TRBV15 to TRBJ1-4, with 7 bases identical to TRBD1. Sequencing was carried out using peripheral blood. The origin of this receptor is an elderly man with acute or convalescent COVID-19. In DNA, the CDR3 is TGTGCCACCAGCAGAGATCCCACAGGGGCAATCTTTTTT. This codes for CATSRDPTGAIFF. The whole variable domain, filled in from reference TRBV15 and TRBJ1-4, reads DAMVIQNPRYQVTQFGKPVTLSCSQTLNHNVMYWYQQKSSQAPKLLFHYYDKDFNNEADTPDNFQSRRPNTSFCFLDIRSPGLGDTAMYLCATSRDPTGAIFFGSGTQLSVL.